Listed here are 11 T cell receptor beta chains from one sample, sequenced in a study of blood T cell repertoires in COVID-19. Only in-frame clones appear in the TCRdb table, and some are missing; sequencing was by immunoSEQ multiplex PCR. Of fewer than 30,000 clones listed, about 92% are singletons. Sequenced: peripheral blood. The receptor source for this set is a human donor in a cohort sampled during active COVID-19.

Concerning this clone itself: Relative to the germline gene, one junction end is altered; a read error may explain this. This chain uses TRBV27 with TRBJ2-1; 15 bases match TRBD2. Germline values: CDR1 MNHEY, CDR2 SMNVEV (reference sequence). This CDR3 spans 18 amino acids. The CDR3 nucleotides read TGTGCCAGCAGTTGGGATGGGACTAGCGGGGGGACCTACAGTGAGCAGTTCTTC. Translated, it gives CASSWDGTSGGTYSEQFF.

The chain uses TRBV10-3 and TRBJ2-1; 8 bases are a match to TRBD2. Per the germline V gene, CDR1 is ENHRY and CDR2 is SYGVKD. J gave up 6 bases and V 0 bases, and 7 bases lay outside the gene matches. The CDR3 is 16 amino acids. CDR3 sequence reads: CAISESAGRGVNEQFF. Here the CDR3 DNA reads TGTGCCATCAGTGAGTCCGCCGGGCGGGGGGTCAATGAGCAGTTCTTC.

This clone was detected a few times. The chain is built from TRBV2 and TRBJ1-2; D is perhaps TRBD1 (6 bases). With 8 bases removed from V and 3 bases from J, the gap between germline ends came to 13 bases. The CDR3 spans 13 residues. The germline V gene encodes CDR1 SNHLY and CDR2 FYNNEI. The CDR3 spells CASGSQGHYGYTF. CDR3 DNA: TGTGCCAGCGGGTCACAGGGTCACTATGGCTACACCTTC.

The chain joins TRBV7-9 to TRBJ2-3; D not certain. V dropped 1 base and J dropped 6 bases, with 8 bases sitting between them. The germline CDR1 and CDR2 sequences are SEHNR and FQNEAQ (reference sequence). The CDR3 totals 13 residues. The CDR3 here is CASSLVHGDTQYF. The CDR3 DNA reads TGTGCCAGCAGCTTAGTCCACGGGGATACGCAGTATTTT.

This rearrangement joins TRBV5-5 to TRBJ2-3; perhaps TRBD2 as D (5 bases). CDR3 length equals 15 residues. CDR1 and CDR2 (germline): SGHKS, YYEKEE (reference sequence). Trimming took off 0 bases at V and 4 bases at J, with 12 bases between the two ends. In DNA, the CDR3 is TGTGCCAGCAGCTTGGGCGGGTCTGGGGCAGATACGCAGTATTTT. This gives the protein CASSLGGSGADTQYF.

The rearrangement joins TRBV19 to TRBJ1-5; D is possibly TRBD1 (5 bases). Deletions cut 9 bases from V and 7 bases from J, with 16 bases between. Germline CDR1 LNHDA, CDR2 SQIVND (reference sequence). This CDR3 region has 13 residues. CDR3 sequence (DNA): TGTGCCAGCAATGACAGAGGTGGGCAGCCCCAGCATTTT. Translating it yields CASNDRGGQPQHF.

This chain links TRBV5-1 with TRBJ2-7; the match to TRBD2 covers 7 bases. The CDR3 consists of 15 residues. V shed 4 bases and J 2 bases; nucleotides not matched to a gene: 9. The V gene's germline CDR1 is SGHRS and CDR2 YFSETQ. The CDR3 region has the DNA TGCGCCAGCAGCAACTCCGGGACTACCACCTACGAGCAGTACTTC. The encoded protein is CASSNSGTTTYEQYF.

This chain uses TRBV15 with TRBJ2-1; TRBD2 is a possible D gene (7 bases). The CDR3 covers 17 residues. Germline V CDR1 and CDR2: LNHNV, YYDKDF (reference sequence). V shed 0 bases and J shed 8 bases, with 20 bases lying between them. The CDR3: CATSRDLVGGPGDEQFF. For the CDR3, the DNA is TGTGCCACCAGCAGAGATCTAGTGGGGGGGCCTGGCGATGAGCAGTTCTTC.

V gene TRBV11-2 combines with J gene TRBJ1-3, with 8 nucleotides matching TRBD1. The J segment lost 1 base and the V segment lost 6 bases, leaving 8 bases of the junction unmatched. Per the germline V gene, CDR1 is SGHAT and CDR2 is FQNNGV. The CDR3 has 16 amino acids. The CDR3: CASRTGVYGSGNTIYF. As DNA, the CDR3 is TGTGCCAGCAGGACAGGGGTATACGGGTCTGGAAACACCATATATTTT.

The table lists this clone with a few counts. The rearrangement joins TRBV27 to TRBJ1-4; D is perhaps TRBD1 (5 bases). Germline V gene data show CDR1 as MNHEY and CDR2 as SMNVEV (reference sequence). CDR3 length: 15 residues. The V and J ends lost 6 bases and 3 bases respectively, with 14 bases between them. CDR3: CASRPSGFANEKLFF. The CDR3, as DNA: TGTGCCAGCAGACCCTCAGGGTTCGCTAATGAAAAACTGTTTTTT.

This rearrangement joins TRBV4-1 to TRBJ2-2; 10 bases map to TRBD2. Germline V gives CDR1 MGHRA, CDR2 YSYEKL. The CDR3 has 14 residues. Trimming at V came to 6 bases and at J to 6 bases, leaving 4 bases not matched to a gene. The CDR3 nucleotides read TGCGCCAGCAGTCCGGGACTAGCGTCCGGGGAGCTGTTTTTT. Residues: CASSPGLASGELFF.